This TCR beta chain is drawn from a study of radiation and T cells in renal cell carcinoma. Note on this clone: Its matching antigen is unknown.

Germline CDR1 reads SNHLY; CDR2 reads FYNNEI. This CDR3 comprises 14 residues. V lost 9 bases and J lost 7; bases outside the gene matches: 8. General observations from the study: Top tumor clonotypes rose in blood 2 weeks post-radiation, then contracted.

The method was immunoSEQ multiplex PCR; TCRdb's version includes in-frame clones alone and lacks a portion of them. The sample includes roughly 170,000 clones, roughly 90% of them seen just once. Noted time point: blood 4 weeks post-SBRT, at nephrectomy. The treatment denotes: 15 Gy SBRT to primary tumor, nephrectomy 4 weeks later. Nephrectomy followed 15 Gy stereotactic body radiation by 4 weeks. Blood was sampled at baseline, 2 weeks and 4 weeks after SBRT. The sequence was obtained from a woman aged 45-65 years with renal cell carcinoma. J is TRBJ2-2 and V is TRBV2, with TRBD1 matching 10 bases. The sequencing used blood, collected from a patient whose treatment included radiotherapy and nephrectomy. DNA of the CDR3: TGTGCCAGTCGACCGGGACAGGGGATCGGGGAGCTGTTTTTT. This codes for CASRPGQGIGELFF.